These 30 T cell receptor beta chains originate from one sample sequenced in a study of cytomegalovirus exposure and HLA in healthy donors. Researchers ran the PCR with 60 Vbeta and 13 Jbeta primers. Sequenced by immunoSEQ multiplex PCR; TCRdb stores in-frame clones only, minus some. The sample shows some 150,000 clones, about 61% of them seen only once. The sequencing input was PBMCs. These receptors were taken from a woman aged 40 to 50 in good health and CMV-seronegative.

This clone was seen just once. V and J are TRBV28 and TRBJ2-7; possibly TRBD2 for D (6 bases). Germline lookup yields CDR1 MDHEN and CDR2 SYDVKM. V lost 4 bases and J lost 4, with 8 bases in between. The CDR3 loop spans 12 amino acids. CDR3 sequence (DNA): TGTGCCAGCAGTTCGGGAGTTTACGAGCAGTACTTC. Translation: CASSSGVYEQYF.

By sample share, this clone is medium-sized. The genes are TRBV6-1 and TRBJ1-1; D call uncertain. The CDR3 runs 12 residues. The ends were cut back, 4 bases at V and 8 bases at J, with 11 bases in the middle. In germline, CDR1 is MNHNS, CDR2 SASEGT. CDR3 amino acids: CASSVDGQEAFF. The CDR3 bases are TGTGCCAGCAGTGTTGATGGGCAGGAAGCTTTCTTT.

A single count supports this clone. The chain recombines TRBV5-6 with TRBJ1-4; D perhaps matches TRBD1 (5 bases). The ends were cut back, 4 bases at V and 13 bases at J, with 20 bases in the middle. The CDR3 runs 14 residues. CDR1 and CDR2 (germline): SGHDT, YYEEEE. In DNA, the CDR3 is TGTGCCAGCAGCGCAGGACACGATCCTAAAAGACTGTTTTTT. It is translated as CASSAGHDPKRLFF. The full variable domain, completed using reference TRBV5-6 and TRBJ1-4, is DAGVTQSPTHLIKTRGQQVTLRCSPKSGHDTVSWYQQALGQGPQFIFQYYEEEERQRGNFPDRFSGHQFPNYSSELNVNALLLGDSALYLCASSAGHDPKRLFFGSGTQLSVL.

This clone was seen only a few times. The chain links TRBV4-1 to TRBJ2-7, with D possibly matching TRBD2 (5 bases). With 4 bases removed from V and 0 bases from J, the gap between germline ends came to 13 bases. Germline lookup yields CDR1 MGHRA and CDR2 YSYEKL. The CDR3 consists of 15 residues. In DNA form, the CDR3 reads TGCGCCAGCAGCCCGTGGGGAGCCAGCTCCTACGAGCAGTACTTC. Translated: CASSPWGASSYEQYF.

The genes are TRBV6-1 and TRBJ2-7, with a weak D call TRBD1 (6 bases). CDR1 and CDR2 (germline): MNHNS, SASEGT. Trimming cost V 1 base and J 3 bases, with 13 bases left between them. The CDR3 is made up of 15 amino acids. Written as DNA, the CDR3 is TGTGCCAGCAGTGAAGAACCGGGACAAATCTACGAGCAGTACTTC. Protein: CASSEEPGQIYEQYF.

The chain links TRBV9 to TRBJ1-4; D unclear. CDR3 length: 13 amino acids. The germline V and J ends were trimmed by 2 bases and 7 bases, with 9 bases remaining between them. Germline lookup yields CDR1 SGDLS and CDR2 YYNGEE. CDR3 in DNA: TGTGCCAGCAGCGTTGGGCCAGGTGAAAAACTGTTTTTT. Its protein is CASSVGPGEKLFF.

A few counts support this clone. This chain connects TRBV18 to TRBJ1-5; possibly TRBD1 for D (5 bases). The CDR3 loop spans 15 amino acids. V shed 5 bases and J shed 4 bases, with 15 bases lying between them. From germline, CDR1 is KGHSH and CDR2 LQKENI. As DNA, the CDR3 is TGTGCCAGCTCAGCCCCTGACAGCCAAAATCAGCCCCAGCATTTT. It is translated as CASSAPDSQNQPQHF.

The V call is TRBV27, the J call TRBJ2-7; 8 bases fit TRBD1. The CDR3 covers 13 residues. From germline, CDR1 is MNHEY and CDR2 SMNVEV (reference sequence). Trimming at V came to 6 bases and at J to 3 bases, leaving 4 bases not matched to a gene. The CDR3 here is CASRGTGVYEQYF. CDR3 in DNA: TGTGCCAGCAGAGGGACAGGTGTCTACGAGCAGTACTTC.

The J gene is TRBJ1-1, the V gene TRBV5-1, with a possible D match to TRBD1 (6 bases). The V end was cut by 0 bases, the J end by 0 bases, with 15 bases between. This CDR3 comprises 17 residues. CDR1 and CDR2 from the germline V gene are SGHRS and YFSETQ. CDR3 in DNA: TGCGCCAGCAGCTTGGGTTCAGGGGCTCGTATGAACACTGAAGCTTTCTTT. Its translation: CASSLGSGARMNTEAFF.

In its sample, this clone was seen a few times. The chain is built from TRBV19 and TRBJ1-3, with D tentatively TRBD1 (5 bases). The CDR3 loop spans 14 amino acids. The V gene lost 5 bases and the J gene lost 8 bases, with 16 bases spanning the gap. Germline V gene sequence: CDR1 LNHDA, CDR2 SQIVND (reference sequence). CDR3 loop: CASSEGASGDTIYF. The CDR3 DNA reads TGTGCCAGTAGTGAGGGCGCATCGGGGGACACCATATATTTT.

This chain links TRBV28 with TRBJ1-1; 7 bases are a match to TRBD1. Germline values: CDR1 MDHEN, CDR2 SYDVKM. The CDR3 contains 14 residues. After removal of 8 bases from V and 10 bases from J, the junction contained 16 bases not matched to a gene. The CDR3 DNA is TGTGCCAGCGAAGGGACAGCCGACGGGGGCGCAGCTTTCTTT. Protein product: CASEGTADGGAAFF.

This rearrangement joins TRBV30 to TRBJ2-7; 9 bases agree with TRBD1. J was trimmed by 3 bases and V by 7 bases; bases with no gene match: 7. This CDR3 spans 13 amino acids. Per the germline V gene, CDR1 is GTSNPN and CDR2 is SVGIG (reference sequence). CDR3 DNA: TGTGCCTCCACGGGGACAGGGAACTACGAGCAGTACTTC. Translating it yields CASTGTGNYEQYF. Together with reference TRBV30 and TRBJ2-7, the CDR3 gives the full variable domain: SQTIHQWPATLVQPVGSPLSLECTVEGTSNPNLYWYRQAAGRGLQLLFYSVGIGQISSEVPQNLSASRPQDRQFILSSKKLLLSDSGFYLCASTGTGNYEQYFGPGTRLTVT.

For the CDR3, the DNA is TGTGCCAGCGAGGAGACAGGGCTCGCTACTGAAGCTTTCTTT. Translated: CASEETGLATEAFF. The chain recombines TRBV28 with TRBJ1-1, with 7 bases that match TRBD1. The CDR3 is made up of 14 amino acids. Germline values: CDR1 MDHEN, CDR2 SYDVKM. Trimming took 8 bases from V and 5 from J; bases not matched to a gene: 11.

Worth noting for this clone: At the DNA level, this CDR3 is encoded by other sequences in the same sample as well. This sequence joins TRBV15 and TRBJ2-7; 9 nucleotides line up with TRBD1. The germline V gene has CDR1 LNHNV and CDR2 YYDKDF (reference sequence). Losses at the gene ends were 0 bases for V and 0 bases for J; bases not matched to a gene: 3. There are 16 residues in the CDR3. This chain's CDR3 is CATSRDPGQGSYEQYF. Written as DNA, the CDR3 is TGTGCCACCAGCAGAGACCCGGGACAGGGCTCCTACGAGCAGTACTTC.

This chain connects TRBV7-2 to TRBJ2-5; TRBD1 is a possible D gene (6 bases). The CDR3 is made up of 13 amino acids. Germline lookup yields CDR1 SGHTA and CDR2 FQGNSA. With 4 bases removed from V and 3 bases from J, the gap between germline ends came to 9 bases. The CDR3 nucleotides read TGTGCCAGCAGCTCGGGGACAAAAGAGACCCAGTACTTC. The encoded protein is CASSSGTKETQYF.

This chain joins TRBV30 and TRBJ2-5; no definite D call. The J call may be wrong; the DNA end is better matched by TRBJ2-7. The CDR3 extends over 12 amino acids. Germline CDR1 and CDR2: GTSNPN and SVGIG (reference sequence). The CDR3: CAWRNVNYEQYF. In nucleotides, the CDR3 is TGTGCCTGGAGAAACGTAAACTACGAGCAGTACTTC.

The V gene is TRBV6-6, the J gene TRBJ1-2, with a possible D match to TRBD1 (5 bases). Germline V gene sequence: CDR1 MNHNY, CDR2 SVGAGI (reference sequence). V shed 10 bases and J shed 2 bases, with 11 bases lying between them. The CDR3 has 12 residues. CDR3 in amino acids: CATRSGNYGYTF. The DNA for the CDR3 is TGTGCCACCCGTTCAGGGAACTATGGCTACACCTTC.

V gene TRBV29-1 combines with J gene TRBJ1-1, with D tentatively TRBD1 (5 bases). This CDR3 is built from 13 residues. Germline V gives CDR1 SQVTM, CDR2 ANQGSEA. The germline V and J ends were trimmed by 3 bases and 6 bases, with 14 bases remaining between them. The CDR3 is CSVEGGGPPEAFF. As DNA, the CDR3 is TGCAGCGTTGAGGGGGGGGGACCCCCTGAAGCTTTCTTT.

This clone was recorded once. The chain carries TRBV4-3 and TRBJ2-3, with 10 bases identical to TRBD1. The CDR3 contains 17 residues. Germline V gives CDR1 LGHNA, CDR2 YSLEER. The V segment lost 0 bases and the J segment 3 bases; nucleotides outside the gene matches: 6. Here the CDR3 reads CASSQDGQGERTDTQYF. The CDR3 coding sequence is TGCGCCAGCAGCCAAGACGGACAGGGGGAAAGGACAGATACGCAGTATTTT.

For the CDR3, the DNA is TGCGCCAGCAGCCGGGGAAGTAAAGCGGGGGGTACTGATACGCAGTATTTT. Residues: CASSRGSKAGGTDTQYF. The J gene is TRBJ2-3, the V gene TRBV5-1; 9 bases agree with TRBD2. The length of the CDR3 is 17 residues. Germline V CDR1 and CDR2: SGHRS, YFSETQ. With 4 bases clipped from V and 6 bases from J, the junction kept 15 bases outside the gene matches.

The chain links TRBV6-5 to TRBJ2-1, with D possibly matching TRBD2 (6 bases). The CDR3 is 14 amino acids. V lost 0 bases to trimming and J lost 4 bases, with 7 bases between them. Germline values: CDR1 MNHEY, CDR2 SVGAGI. For the CDR3, the DNA is TGTGCCAGCAGTTACTCGGGGGGTTACAATGAGCAGTTCTTC. Amino acid sequence: CASSYSGGYNEQFF.

The gene calls are TRBV9 and TRBJ1-2; D might be TRBD1 (5 bases). Germline CDR1 SGDLS, CDR2 YYNGEE. The germline V and J ends were trimmed by 4 bases and 4 bases, with 11 bases remaining between them. CDR3 length: 13 amino acids. The CDR3 sequence is CASSLTGGYGYTF. The CDR3, as DNA: TGTGCCAGCAGCCTAACGGGGGGCTATGGCTACACCTTC. The entire variable domain, with the rest obtained from reference TRBV9 and TRBJ1-2, is as follows: DSGVTQTPKHLITATGQRVTLRCSPRSGDLSVYWYQQSLDQGLQFLIQYYNGEERAKGNILERFSAQQFPDLHSELNLSSLELGDSALYFCASSLTGGYGYTFGSGTRLTVV.

There are a few counts of this clone. This chain joins TRBV27 and TRBJ2-3, with TRBD2 matching 7 bases. Germline V lookup: CDR1 MNHEY, CDR2 SMNVEV (reference sequence). CDR3 size: 18 residues. The V segment lost 6 bases and the J segment 2 bases; nucleotides outside the gene matches: 17. CDR3 residues: CASSHQRLADILTDTQYF. CDR3 bases: TGTGCCAGCAGCCACCAACGACTAGCCGATATCCTCACAGATACGCAGTATTTT.

In this sample, this clone turned up a few times. This chain connects TRBV11-2 to TRBJ2-1; D is uncertain. This CDR3 spans 15 amino acids. Trimming left V 2 bases short and J 7 bases short, with 15 bases between. Germline V gene sequence: CDR1 SGHAT, CDR2 FQNNGV. The CDR3 DNA reads as TGTGCCAGCAGCTTATTCTCTTCCTCGAGGAATGAGCAGTTCTTC. It specifies CASSLFSSSRNEQFF.

This clone came up a few times. This chain uses TRBV27 with TRBJ1-2; possibly TRBD1 for D (6 bases). The V and J ends lost 7 bases and 1 base respectively, with 16 bases between them. Per the germline V gene, CDR1 is MNHEY and CDR2 is SMNVEV (reference sequence). The CDR3 totals 15 residues. The CDR3 nucleotides read TGTGCCAGCACTTCCTGGACAGCCGTTAACTATGGCTACACCTTC. Protein: CASTSWTAVNYGYTF.

V usage is TRBV6-6 and J usage is TRBJ2-7; perhaps TRBD1 as D (6 bases). CDR1 and CDR2 (germline): MNHNY, SVGAGI (reference sequence). V lost 8 bases and J lost 2, with 10 bases in between. The CDR3 loop spans 12 amino acids. The CDR3, as DNA: TGTGCCAGCCGGGACACCACCTACGAGCAGTACTTC. Translated: CASRDTTYEQYF.

In this sample, this clone turned up a few times. V usage is TRBV27 and J usage is TRBJ1-2; TRBD1 matches at 8 bases. The V and J ends lost 5 bases and 8 bases, in that order; junction bases with no gene match: 7. Germline V gene data show CDR1 as MNHEY and CDR2 as SMNVEV (reference sequence). CDR3 length: 13 amino acids. The CDR3 reads CASSTDRVYGYTF. CDR3 sequence (DNA): TGTGCCAGCAGTACGGACAGGGTATACGGCTACACCTTC.

The chain combines TRBV9 with TRBJ2-7; D unresolved. Germline V gene data show CDR1 as SGDLS and CDR2 as YYNGEE. The V and J ends lost 2 bases and 2 bases respectively, with 14 bases between them. There are 15 residues in the CDR3. CDR3 sequence: CASSVMSVATYEQYF. The CDR3 DNA reads TGTGCCAGCAGCGTTATGTCAGTGGCCACCTACGAGCAGTACTTC.

Here the CDR3 reads CASSLAGVVYGYTF. The CDR3 nucleotides are TGCGCCAGCAGCTTGGCAGGGGTCGTCTATGGCTACACCTTC. The V gene is TRBV5-1, the J gene TRBJ1-2; D might be TRBD1 (6 bases). V was pared by 0 bases and J by 4 bases, with 10 bases between. From germline, CDR1 is SGHRS and CDR2 YFSETQ. The CDR3 length is 14 residues.

The rearrangement links TRBV7-9 to TRBJ2-2; no reliable D call. V lost 4 bases, J lost 4 bases, and 13 bases lay in between. In germline, CDR1 is SEHNR, CDR2 FQNEAQ (reference sequence). This CDR3 is built from 15 residues. The DNA for the CDR3 is TGTGCCAGCAGCTCAACAAATCGTCTCACCGGGGAGCTGTTTTTT. Encoded protein: CASSSTNRLTGELFF.